The T cell receptor (beta chain) described here comes from a study of cytomegalovirus exposure and HLA in healthy donors. Germline V lookup: CDR1 MNHNS, CDR2 SASEGT. The CDR3 spans 13 residues. V lost 6 bases and J lost 8; bases outside the gene matches: 9. As concerns this clone: Antigen specificity is unknown.

Study-wide results and limits: Reports credit the classifier with highly specific, highly sensitive diagnosis of cytomegalovirus status. Rare TCR sequences dominated, though some public TCRs recurred in many donors.

Method: immunoSEQ multiplex PCR; TCRdb's copy keeps in-frame clones and lacks some. The sample carries 200,000 to 250,000 clones, around 80% recorded once. This chain connects TRBV6-1 to TRBJ1-2, with 7 nucleotides matching TRBD1. Specimen: PBMCs. This clonotype originated in a woman aged 25-40 years in good health and CMV-seropositive. The CDR3: CASRPKTGLGYTF. DNA for the CDR3: TGTGCCAGCAGGCCTAAGACAGGGCTCGGCTACACCTTC.